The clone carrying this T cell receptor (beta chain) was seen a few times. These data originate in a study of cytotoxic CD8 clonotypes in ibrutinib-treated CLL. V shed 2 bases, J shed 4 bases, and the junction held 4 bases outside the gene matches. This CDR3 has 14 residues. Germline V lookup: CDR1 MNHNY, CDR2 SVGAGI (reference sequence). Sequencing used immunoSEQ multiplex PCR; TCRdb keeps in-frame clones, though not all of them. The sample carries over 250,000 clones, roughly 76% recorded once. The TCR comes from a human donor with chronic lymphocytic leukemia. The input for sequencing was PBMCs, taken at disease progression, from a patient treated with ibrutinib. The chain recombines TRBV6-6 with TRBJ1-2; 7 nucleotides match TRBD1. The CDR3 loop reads CASSYRDSSYGYTF. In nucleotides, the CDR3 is TGTGCCAGCAGTTACCGGGACAGCAGCTATGGCTACACCTTC.